Below, one T cell receptor beta chain is given with its context. The antigen is not known. This specimen comes from a study of cytomegalovirus exposure and HLA in healthy donors. The study, taken as a whole, reports: It was confirmed in vitro that a few of the CMV-associated chains were specific for CMV antigens. CMV serostatus was the sole immune exposure information available.

PCR involved 60 Vbeta and 13 Jbeta primers. Assay used: immunoSEQ multiplex PCR; TCRdb lists only in-frame clones, some missing. Of roughly 290,000 clones listed, about 90% were seen once; the top ten hold around 2.1%. V shed 0 bases and J 7 bases; nucleotides not matched to a gene: 14. This CDR3 comprises 17 residues. The V gene's germline CDR1 is KGHSH and CDR2 LQKENI. The chain has TRBV18 and TRBJ2-7; 8 nucleotides agree with TRBD2. What was sequenced was PBMCs. This TCR was sampled from a woman in her late teens or twenties in good health and CMV-seronegative. DNA for the CDR3: TGTGCCAGCTCACCACCGGAGGTAGGGGTTAGCGGGGAGGAGCAGTACTTC. This translates into CASSPPEVGVSGEEQYF.